One T cell receptor beta chain is described in this entry. The sample comes from a study of shared clonotypes between healthy human individuals. There were no recent acute infections or vaccinations among the donors, who were healthy HIV-negative adults. Generated by immunoSEQ multiplex PCR, the TCRdb table keeps only in-frame clones and is missing some. The data hold more than 2,000,000 clones, with over 85% observed a single time. The germline gives CDR1 GTSNPN, CDR2 SVGIG (reference sequence). Trimming stripped 2 bases from V and 8 bases from J, with 16 bases between. CDR3 length: 14 amino acids. Sample: naive CD4+ T cells from PBMCs. Indicated subset: CD45RA+ positively selected. The receptor was derived from a man aged 18-30 years in good health. Some clones in this sample may be carry-over from other donors' samples. The rearrangement uses TRBV30 and TRBJ1-5; perhaps TRBD1 as D (6 bases). This CDR3 is CAWSTGTGAEPQHF. Here the CDR3 DNA reads TGTGCCTGGAGTACTGGGACGGGGGCTGAGCCCCAGCATTTT.